These 27 T cell receptor beta chains were sequenced from one sample in a study of T cell responses to AZD1222 COVID-19 vaccine. Assay used: immunoSEQ multiplex PCR; TCRdb lists only in-frame clones, some missing. The table shows 100,000 to 150,000 clones, with 88% occurring only once. The material was peripheral blood, obtained on day 0 of AZD1222 vaccination. These receptors all come from an adult in good health.

This clone was observed a few times. The V and J genes are TRBV25-1 and TRBJ2-7, with TRBD2 identical over 8 bases. The CDR3 is 15 amino acids. J gave up 3 bases and V 5 bases, and 9 bases lay outside the gene matches. Germline values: CDR1 MGHDK, CDR2 SYGVNS. The CDR3 protein is CASSLNSGTRYEQYF. The CDR3 region has the DNA TGTGCCAGCAGTTTGAATAGCGGGACGCGCTACGAGCAGTACTTC.

The rearrangement uses TRBV10-3 and TRBJ1-6, with 8 bases matching TRBD1. Looked up from germline, CDR1 is ENHRY and CDR2 is SYGVKD. This CDR3 has 16 residues. The ends lost 3 bases at V and 7 bases at J; junction bases unmatched: 8. In nucleotides, the CDR3 is TGTGCCATCAGTGACTTCAGGGGGCGCGGGAATTCACCCCTCCACTTT. This gives the protein CAISDFRGRGNSPLHF.

The CDR3 DNA follows: TGCGCCAGCAGTGATAAACAGGCCATGAACACTGAAGCTTTCTTT. Encoded protein: CASSDKQAMNTEAFF. V gene TRBV10-2 combines with J gene TRBJ1-1, with a possible D match to TRBD1 (5 bases). Germline V gives CDR1 WSHSY, CDR2 SAAADI. V was trimmed by 3 bases and J by 0 bases, leaving 11 bases between them. The CDR3 extends over 15 amino acids.

The chain is built from TRBV24-1 and TRBJ2-7; TRBD1 matches at 8 bases. Trimming cost V 11 bases and J 5 bases; bases outside gene matches: 7. Germline-derived CDR1 and CDR2 are KGHDR and SFDVKD. The CDR3 is made up of 12 amino acids. The CDR3 is CARRGTGNEQYF. The CDR3 bases are TGTGCCAGAAGGGGGACAGGCAACGAGCAGTACTTC.

The J gene is TRBJ2-3, the V gene TRBV19, with 7 bases that match TRBD2. The CDR3 length is 15 residues. The J segment lost 2 bases and the V segment lost 3 bases, leaving 5 bases of the junction unmatched. The germline V gene has CDR1 LNHDA and CDR2 SQIVND (reference sequence). The CDR3 loop reads CASSIHGTNTDTQYF. The CDR3 DNA is TGTGCCAGTAGTATCCACGGGACTAACACAGATACGCAGTATTTT.

The V gene is TRBV19, the J gene TRBJ1-5; D gene uncertain. The CDR3 extends over 14 amino acids. V gave up 10 bases and J gave up 3 bases, with 16 bases separating them. Germline V gives CDR1 LNHDA, CDR2 SQIVND (reference sequence). Written as DNA, the CDR3 is TGTGCCACCGGGTTGGGGAGTTACAATCAGCCCCAGCATTTT. Protein product: CATGLGSYNQPQHF.

This clone appeared once. V is TRBV15 and J is TRBJ2-1; perhaps TRBD2 as D (6 bases). Germline-derived CDR1 and CDR2 are LNHNV and YYDKDF (reference sequence). This CDR3 is built from 16 residues. V dropped 5 bases and J dropped 6 bases, with 20 bases sitting between them. CDR3 DNA: TGTGCCACCAGCGCCGGACTTCTAGCGCTGATCAATGAGCAGTTCTTC. Translation gives CATSAGLLALINEQFF.

This clone came up once. This rearrangement joins TRBV11-2 to TRBJ1-4; D perhaps matches TRBD1 (6 bases). The CDR3 covers 18 residues. With 2 bases removed from V and 3 bases from J, the gap between germline ends came to 19 bases. The germline V gene has CDR1 SGHAT and CDR2 FQNNGV. The CDR3 here is CASSLLRGEARANEKLFF. CDR3 bases: TGTGCCAGCAGCTTACTGAGGGGGGAAGCACGGGCTAATGAAAAACTGTTTTTT.

V and J are TRBV12-3 or TRBV12-4 and TRBJ1-2, with D possibly TRBD1 on 5 matching bases. This CDR3 region has 13 residues. V shed 6 bases and J shed 6 bases, with 14 bases lying between them. CDR3 residues: CASSPGLVNGYTF. The CDR3 DNA reads as TGTGCCAGCAGCCCAGGGTTGGTTAATGGCTACACCTTC.

This clone is medium-sized. The chain recombines TRBV27 with TRBJ2-1; 8 bases agree with TRBD1. Germline lookup yields CDR1 MNHEY and CDR2 SMNVEV (reference sequence). With V trimmed by 3 bases and J by 6 bases, 4 bases remained unmatched. This CDR3 spans 14 amino acids. In DNA, the CDR3 is TGTGCCAGCAGTTTTAGGGGACAGGTCAATGAGCAGTTCTTC. Its protein product is CASSFRGQVNEQFF.

The chain recombines TRBV5-1 with TRBJ1-2; TRBD1 might be the D (5 bases). Germline V lookup: CDR1 SGHRS, CDR2 YFSETQ. Trimming cost V 1 base and J 6 bases, with 13 bases left between them. The CDR3 length is 14 residues. This CDR3 is CASSLRREFDGYTF. CDR3 in DNA: TGCGCCAGCAGCTTGCGCAGGGAATTCGATGGCTACACCTTC.

The V and J genes are TRBV18 and TRBJ1-2; a weak D match, TRBD1 (5 bases). Germline CDR1 and CDR2: KGHSH and LQKENI. V was shortened by 0 bases and J by 4 bases, with 6 bases between the two germline ends. The CDR3 extends over 13 amino acids. The chain's CDR3 is CASSPPQGYGYTF. In DNA, the CDR3 is TGTGCCAGCTCACCACCCCAGGGCTATGGCTACACCTTC.

This chain joins TRBV4-1 and TRBJ2-7; D unresolved. The CDR3 extends over 9 amino acids. Germline assignment: CDR1 MGHRA and CDR2 YSYEKL. V was trimmed by 8 bases and J by 5 bases, leaving 4 bases between them. CDR3 sequence (DNA): TGCGCCAGCCGGCACGAGCAGTACTTC. It encodes CASRHEQYF.

V gene TRBV9 combines with J gene TRBJ2-5; D may be TRBD1 (7 bases). The length of the CDR3 is 16 residues. From germline, CDR1 is SGDLS and CDR2 YYNGEE. With 0 bases removed from V and 5 bases from J, the gap between germline ends came to 17 bases. The CDR3 region is CASSVAPGGHLETQYF. The CDR3 coding sequence is TGTGCCAGCAGCGTAGCTCCAGGGGGGCACTTGGAGACCCAGTACTTC.

The CDR3 DNA reads as TGTGCCAGCAGCTTAAGGCTAGCGGGGGGCTTCACAGATACGCAGTATTTT. It encodes CASSLRLAGGFTDTQYF. This rearrangement joins TRBV7-3 to TRBJ2-3; 11 nucleotides agree with TRBD2. In germline, CDR1 is SGHTA, CDR2 FQGTGA. This CDR3 comprises 17 residues. The ends lost 1 base at V and 2 bases at J; junction bases unmatched: 5.

In its sample, this clone was seen once. The chain joins TRBV5-5 to TRBJ2-7; 7 bases align to TRBD1. The trim removed 3 bases at V and 4 bases at J, leaving 7 bases unmatched. This CDR3 spans 14 amino acids. Germline V gene sequence: CDR1 SGHKS, CDR2 YYEKEE (reference sequence). CDR3 nucleotide sequence: TGTGCCAGCAGCTCCCGACAGGGAAGTTACGAGCAGTACTTC. Its translation: CASSSRQGSYEQYF.

The V and J genes are TRBV9 and TRBJ1-4, with 7 bases aligning to TRBD1. Unmatched junction bases numbered 7, after V lost 5 bases and J lost 3 bases. Germline assignment: CDR1 SGDLS and CDR2 YYNGEE. The CDR3 has 15 amino acids. CDR3 loop: CASSTGVGSNEKLFF. DNA of the CDR3: TGTGCCAGCAGTACAGGGGTTGGGTCTAATGAAAAACTGTTTTTT.

J is TRBJ2-1 and V is TRBV3-1 (or the pseudogene TRBV3-2); 7 bases fit TRBD2. With V trimmed by 0 bases and J by 2 bases, 4 bases remained unmatched. The CDR3 extends over 16 amino acids. Germline CDR1 LGHDT, CDR2 YNNKEL (reference sequence). CDR3 loop: CASSQDPSGAYNEQFF. CDR3 bases: TGTGCCAGCAGCCAAGATCCTAGCGGAGCCTACAATGAGCAGTTCTTC.

The chain is built from TRBV19 and TRBJ2-7, with a possible D match to TRBD1 (5 bases). The CDR3 is 14 amino acids. Between the trimmed V and J ends, which lost 5 bases and 3 bases, there was a span of 14 bases. Per germline, CDR1 LNHDA and CDR2 SQIVND (reference sequence). CDR3 nucleotides: TGTGCCAGTAGTTTACAGGTTACGGGCTACGAGCAGTACTTC. It specifies CASSLQVTGYEQYF.

This clone showed up just once. The rearrangement uses TRBV29-1 and TRBJ2-5; D may be TRBD1 (6 bases). Germline-derived CDR1 and CDR2 are SQVTM and ANQGSEA. V lost 4 bases to trimming and J lost 3 bases, with 6 bases between them. CDR3 length equals 11 residues. DNA for the CDR3: TGCAGCGTTGCAGGGGAAGAGACCCAGTACTTC. Protein sequence: CSVAGEETQYF. The full variable domain, in which reference TRBV29-1 and TRBJ2-5 provide the parts outside the CDR3, is SAVISQKPSRDICQRGTSLTIQCQVDSQVTMMFWYRQQPGQSLTLIATANQGSEATYESGFVIDKFPISRPNLTFSTLTVSNMSPEDSSIYLCSVAGEETQYFGPGTRLLVL.

V gene TRBV6-5 combines with J gene TRBJ1-1; D perhaps matches TRBD1 (5 bases). V was clipped by 6 bases and J by 1 base, with 12 bases between them. Germline V CDR1 and CDR2: MNHEY, SVGAGI. This CDR3 has 14 amino acids. CDR3: CASRAGGGNTEAFF. The CDR3 nucleotides read TGTGCCAGCAGAGCGGGGGGTGGGAACACTGAAGCTTTCTTT.

The genes are TRBV25-1 and TRBJ2-2; D is possibly TRBD2 (7 bases). Germline V gene lookup returns CDR1 MGHDK and CDR2 SYGVNS. The CDR3 is made up of 15 amino acids. Trimming left V 4 bases short and J 3 bases short, with 12 bases between. CDR3 protein: CASSVGGLYTGELFF. The CDR3 DNA is TGTGCCAGCAGTGTCGGGGGGCTTTACACCGGGGAGCTGTTTTTT.

This chain joins TRBV27 and TRBJ1-6; no clear D gene. CDR1 MNHEY and CDR2 SMNVEV come from the germline V gene (reference sequence). The CDR3 loop spans 12 amino acids. V lost 8 bases and J 10 bases, leaving 12 bases between the germline ends. In nucleotides, the CDR3 is TGTGCCAGCGGGGTCAGCGGGTCACCCCTCCACTTT. Translation gives CASGVSGSPLHF.

The chain is built from TRBV2 and TRBJ1-5; the D is unclear. The CDR3 covers 15 residues. Germline CDR1 SNHLY, CDR2 FYNNEI. V was shortened by 4 bases and J by 2 bases, with 12 bases between the two germline ends. CDR3 coding DNA: TGTGCCAGCAGTGGAGGCTCAGGAGGCAATCAGCCCCAGCATTTT. Translated: CASSGGSGGNQPQHF.

This clone has just one count. The chain links TRBV5-4 to TRBJ2-5; no definite D call. V lost 0 bases and J lost 5, with 8 bases in between. From germline, CDR1 is SGHNT and CDR2 YYREEE (reference sequence). This CDR3 contains 13 residues. CDR3 sequence reads: CASSLDSRETQYF. The CDR3 bases are TGTGCCAGCAGCTTGGACAGTCGGGAGACCCAGTACTTC.

J is TRBJ2-7 and V is TRBV5-1, with 9 nucleotides matching TRBD1. The germline V gene has CDR1 SGHRS and CDR2 YFSETQ. Trimming took 5 bases from V and 3 from J; bases not matched to a gene: 12. The CDR3 spans 16 residues. The DNA for the CDR3 is TGCGCCAGCAGACCCCTATTAGGACAGGGGAACTACGAGCAGTACTTC. It specifies CASRPLLGQGNYEQYF.

J is TRBJ1-2 and V is TRBV7-8; D remains unclear. There are 14 residues in the CDR3. Germline CDR1 reads SGHVS; CDR2 reads FQNEAQ. The ends were cut back, 1 base at V and 2 bases at J, with 8 bases in the middle. CDR3 region: CASSLGHQNYGYTF. The CDR3 coding sequence is TGTGCCAGCAGCTTAGGACACCAAAACTATGGCTACACCTTC.